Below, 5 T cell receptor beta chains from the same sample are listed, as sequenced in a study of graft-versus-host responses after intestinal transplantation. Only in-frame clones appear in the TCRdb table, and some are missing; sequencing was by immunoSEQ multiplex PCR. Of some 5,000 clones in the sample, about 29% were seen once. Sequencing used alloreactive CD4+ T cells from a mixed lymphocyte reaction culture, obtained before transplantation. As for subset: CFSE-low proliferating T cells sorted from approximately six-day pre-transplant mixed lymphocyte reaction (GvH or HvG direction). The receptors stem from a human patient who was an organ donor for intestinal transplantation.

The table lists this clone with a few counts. The CDR3 spells CASSWTGSGNTIYF. In DNA form, the CDR3 reads TGTGCCAGCAGCTGGACAGGGTCCGGAAACACCATATATTTT. The chain employs TRBV7-9 and TRBJ1-3, with 8 positions matching TRBD1. The V segment lost 4 bases and the J segment 4 bases; nucleotides outside the gene matches: 3. Germline V gene sequence: CDR1 SEHNR, CDR2 FQNEAQ (reference sequence). CDR3 length equals 14 residues.

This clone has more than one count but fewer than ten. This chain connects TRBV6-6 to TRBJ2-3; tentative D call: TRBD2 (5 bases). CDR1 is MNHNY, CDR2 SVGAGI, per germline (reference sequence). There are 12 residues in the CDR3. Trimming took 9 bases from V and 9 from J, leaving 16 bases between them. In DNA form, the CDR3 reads TGTGCCAGTTGGACTCCACCAGGCACGCAGTATTTT. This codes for CASWTPPGTQYF.

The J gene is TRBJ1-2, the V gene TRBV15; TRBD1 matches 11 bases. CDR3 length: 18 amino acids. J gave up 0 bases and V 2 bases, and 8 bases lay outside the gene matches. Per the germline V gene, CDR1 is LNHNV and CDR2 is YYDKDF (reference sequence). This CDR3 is CATSRPGQGAAPNYGYTF. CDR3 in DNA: TGTGCCACCAGCAGACCCGGACAGGGGGCAGCCCCTAACTATGGCTACACCTTC.

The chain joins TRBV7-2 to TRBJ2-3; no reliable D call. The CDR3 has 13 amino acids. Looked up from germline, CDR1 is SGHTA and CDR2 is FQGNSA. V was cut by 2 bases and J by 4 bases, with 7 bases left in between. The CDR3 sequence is CASSLRPPDTQYF. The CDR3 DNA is TGTGCCAGCAGCTTAAGGCCACCAGATACGCAGTATTTT.

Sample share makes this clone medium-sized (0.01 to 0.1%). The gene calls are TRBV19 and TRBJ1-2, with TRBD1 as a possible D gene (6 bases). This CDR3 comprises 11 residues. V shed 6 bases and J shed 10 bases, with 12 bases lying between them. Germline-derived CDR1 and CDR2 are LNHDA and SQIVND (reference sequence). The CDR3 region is CASRQGRDYTF. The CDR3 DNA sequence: TGTGCCAGTAGACAGGGCCGAGACTACACCTTC.